Listed below are T cell receptor beta chains from one sample, sequenced in a study of siplizumab effects on memory and regulatory T cells. Profiling relied on immunoSEQ multiplex PCR, and the TCRdb table lists in-frame clones only, not all of them. The sample includes about 100,000 clones, roughly 94% of them seen just once. The sequenced sample was non-Treg CD4+ T cells sorted from blood. Receptors originate from a human donor in good health. Both conserved end residues are part of each CDR3. Fields, in order: CDR3 DNA, CDR3 protein, J gene, D gene, V gene, clone size. A D gene is named only where the DNA matches it firmly. A row's size may be missing; if present it is once, few, many or a size class.

TGTGCCAGCAGCTTGGATGGGCGCCTGGAGACCCAGTACTTC,CASSLDGRLETQYF,TRBJ2-5,NA,TRBV5-4,NA
TGCGCCAGCAGCTTGGATCAAGAGACCCAGTACTTC,CASSLDQETQYF,TRBJ2-5,NA,TRBV5-1,NA
TGTGCCAGCAGCTTAGGTGCTGGGAACTATGGCTACACCTTC,CASSLGAGNYGYTF,TRBJ1-2,NA,TRBV11-1,once
TGTGCCAGCTCGAGAGGGGGGGCAATCTACAATGAGCAGTTCTTC,CASSRGGAIYNEQFF,TRBJ2-1,NA,TRBV28,NA
TGTGCCAGCAGTGTCGGGACAGGGGTTCCGTATGAGCAGTTCTTC,CASSVGTGVPYEQFF,TRBJ2-1,TRBD1,TRBV28,NA
TGTGCCAGCAGCTCCGCTGCGGGAGAGACTCCTGCGCAGTATTTT,CASSSAAGETPAQYF,TRBJ2-3,TRBD2,TRBV11-3,once
TGTGCCAGCAGCGCCAATTCTGTGACTTACGAGCAGTACTTC,CASSANSVTYEQYF,TRBJ2-7,NA,TRBV9,once
TGTGCCAGCAGTTCCGCGGCAACTAATGAAAAACTGTTTTTT,CASSSAATNEKLFF,TRBJ1-4,NA,TRBV27,NA
TGTGCCAGCAGCCCCGGGAGGGGCGGTGGGAATACGCAGTATTTT,CASSPGRGGGNTQYF,TRBJ2-3,TRBD2,TRBV9,NA
TGTGCCAGCAGACAACGACAGGGAGGAACTGAAGCTTTCTTT,CASRQRQGGTEAFF,TRBJ1-1,TRBD1,TRBV2,NA
TGTGCCAGCAGTGAAGCGCTTGGGACAGGGACCGGGGAGCTGTTTTTT,CASSEALGTGTGELFF,TRBJ2-2,TRBD1,TRBV2,NA
TGCGCCAGCAACGAGGAGGGATCCTCTGGAAACACCATATATTTT,CASNEEGSSGNTIYF,TRBJ1-3,NA,TRBV5-1,once
TGTGCCATCTCTTCCGGGACAGGGAGCTCTGGAAACACCATATATTTT,CAISSGTGSSGNTIYF,TRBJ1-3,TRBD1,TRBV19,once
TGTGCCAGCCATACTTTCCGGGACACCGCCTTTGGGGAGGAGCAGTACTTC,CASHTFRDTAFGEEQYF,TRBJ2-7,NA,TRBV28,NA
TGTGCCAGCAGCTTGGAGCGGGGGGAGACCCAGTACTTC,CASSLERGETQYF,TRBJ2-5,TRBD2,TRBV5-4,NA
TGTGCCAGCAGCATTCGAGGGGGAGCCGAGCAGTACTTC,CASSIRGGAEQYF,TRBJ2-7,NA,TRBV5-6,NA
TGTGCCAGCAGCTTCCGGTGGGACACCGGGGAGCTGTTTTTT,CASSFRWDTGELFF,TRBJ2-2,NA,TRBV9,NA
TGTGCCAGCAGCCGGGACCCTACACGGCAGCCCCAGCATTTT,CASSRDPTRQPQHF,TRBJ1-5,NA,TRBV28,NA
TGTGCCAGCTCGTTCCGGGACAGAAGCAATCAGCCCCAGCATTTT,CASSFRDRSNQPQHF,TRBJ1-5,TRBD1,TRBV6-1,NA
TGTGCCAGCAGCTTCTCTGTAGATAGCACCGGGGAGCTGTTTTTT,CASSFSVDSTGELFF,TRBJ2-2,NA,TRBV28,once
TGTGCCAGCAGCCTTAGGGGCATCAACTATACGCAGTATTTT,CASSLRGINYTQYF,TRBJ2-3,NA,TRBV5-4,NA
TGCGCCAGCAGCTTGACGTCAGCTAATGAAAAACTGTTTTTT,CASSLTSANEKLFF,TRBJ1-4,NA,TRBV5-1,NA
TGTGCCAGCAGGGGACCAACAAGAACCGAAAAACTGTTTTTT,CASRGPTRTEKLFF,TRBJ1-4,NA,TRBV6-6,NA
TGTGCCAGCAGCTTACAGGCCGTCTCGAATGAGCAGTTCTTC,CASSLQAVSNEQFF,TRBJ2-1,NA,TRBV11-2,NA
TGTGCCACCGCTATTTATCCTTCAGCGGTGGGCTCACCCCTCCACTTT,CATAIYPSAVGSPLHF,TRBJ1-6,NA,TRBV15,NA
TGTGCCAGCAGCTTAGAGAAGGGACGATGGACAGATACGCAGTATTTT,CASSLEKGRWTDTQYF,TRBJ2-3,NA,TRBV7-2,NA
TGTGCCAGCAGAGTTGGACTCACGAGGTCCTACAATGAGCAGTTCTTC,CASRVGLTRSYNEQFF,TRBJ2-1,NA,TRBV27,NA
TGTGCCAGCAACCTGGACCCGAGTCTAACCGGGGAGCTGTTTTTT,CASNLDPSLTGELFF,TRBJ2-2,NA,TRBV7-8,NA
TGCGCCAGCACCGTGGTGGCGGGAGTCACCGGGGAGCTGTTTTTT,CASTVVAGVTGELFF,TRBJ2-2,TRBD2,TRBV10-2,once
TGTGCCAGCAGTTTGCCTTGGGACAGGGCCTACGAGCAGTACTTC,CASSLPWDRAYEQYF,TRBJ2-7,TRBD1,TRBV28,medium-sized
TGTGCCAGCAGGCCAGGGAATAGCAATCAGCCCCAGCATTTT,CASRPGNSNQPQHF,TRBJ1-5,NA,TRBV28,NA
TGCGCCAGCAGCTTGGGACGGGACACTCCCTACGAGCAGTACTTC,CASSLGRDTPYEQYF,TRBJ2-7,NA,TRBV5-1,NA
TGTGCCAGCAGCTTAGGGTCCGGGAATAATCAGCCCCAGCATTTT,CASSLGSGNNQPQHF,TRBJ1-5,NA,TRBV7-2,NA
TGCGCCAGCAGCTCGGAGGGACTAGCGGGACAAGAGACCCAGTACTTC,CASSSEGLAGQETQYF,TRBJ2-5,TRBD2,TRBV5-1,NA
TGTGCCCCAAGACCAACAGGGAACACTGAAGCTTTCTTT,CAPRPTGNTEAFF,TRBJ1-1,NA,TRBV30,NA
TGCGCCAGCAGCTTGGGGGGCGGCTCGAACAATGAGCAGTTCTTC,CASSLGGGSNNEQFF,TRBJ2-1,NA,TRBV5-1,NA
TGTGCCAGCAGCTTTCGGACAGGAGGAAATGAAAAACTGTTTTTT,CASSFRTGGNEKLFF,TRBJ1-4,TRBD1,TRBV7-9,NA
TGCAGCGTTGTAAAGCAGGGGGTCCTCTCTGGAAACACCATATATTTT,CSVVKQGVLSGNTIYF,TRBJ1-3,TRBD1,TRBV29-1,once
TGCGCCAGCAGCCGCAATACAATCTCGGGACAGAGCACAGATACGCAGTATTTT,CASSRNTISGQSTDTQYF,TRBJ2-3,TRBD1,TRBV5-1,NA
TGCAGTGCTAGCGGCACAGATACGCAGTATTTT,CSASGTDTQYF,TRBJ2-3,NA,TRBV20-1,once
TGCGCCAGCAGCCGAGGCGGACTTGAAATGTCCTACGAGCAGTACTTC,CASSRGGLEMSYEQYF,TRBJ2-7,NA,TRBV4-1,once
TGTGCCAGTAGTATGGCTAGCGGGGTAAAGGGCTACGAGCAGTACTTC,CASSMASGVKGYEQYF,TRBJ2-7,TRBD2,TRBV19,NA
TGCAGCGTTGCGGCAGGCTCCATCTACGAGCAGTACTTC,CSVAAGSIYEQYF,TRBJ2-7,NA,TRBV29-1,NA
TGTGCCAGCAGCCAAGTTCGCTCCTACGAGCAGTACTTC,CASSQVRSYEQYF,TRBJ2-7,NA,TRBV4-2,once
TGTGCCAGCAGCTTCTTAAATCAAGGCTACACCTTC,CASSFLNQGYTF,TRBJ1-2,NA,TRBV7-9,NA
TGTGCCAGTAGTTACAGGGGGAACACTGAAGCTTTCTTT,CASSYRGNTEAFF,TRBJ1-1,TRBD1,TRBV19,NA
TGTGCCAGCAGCGGACTTGGGTCAGGGGTTTTTCAAGACACTGAAGCTTTCTTT,CASSGLGSGVFQDTEAFF,TRBJ1-1,NA,TRBV9,NA
TGTGCCATCAGTGAGTCGACAGGGGCGGCCACCGGGGAGCTGTTTTTT,CAISESTGAATGELFF,TRBJ2-2,TRBD1,TRBV10-3,NA
TGTGCCAGCAGATACCGGGACAGGGCCTACTTC,CASRYRDRAYF,TRBJ2-7,TRBD1,TRBV28,NA
TGTGCCAGTAGTATGTGGGTTGCGCATCAGCCCCAGCATTTT,CASSMWVAHQPQHF,TRBJ1-5,NA,TRBV19,NA
TGTGCCAGCAGCGGGGGGCCCCCCCCTAACACCATATATTTT,CASSGGPPPNTIYF,TRBJ1-3,NA,TRBV11-2,NA
TGTGCCAGCAGCTTTGTGGAGAGAGGACTAGCGCAAGAGACCCAGTACTTC,CASSFVERGLAQETQYF,TRBJ2-5,NA,TRBV12-1,NA
TGTGCCAGCAGCGCGACCAGGGGGTCCACCGGGGAGCTGTTTTTT,CASSATRGSTGELFF,TRBJ2-2,TRBD1,TRBV5-4,few